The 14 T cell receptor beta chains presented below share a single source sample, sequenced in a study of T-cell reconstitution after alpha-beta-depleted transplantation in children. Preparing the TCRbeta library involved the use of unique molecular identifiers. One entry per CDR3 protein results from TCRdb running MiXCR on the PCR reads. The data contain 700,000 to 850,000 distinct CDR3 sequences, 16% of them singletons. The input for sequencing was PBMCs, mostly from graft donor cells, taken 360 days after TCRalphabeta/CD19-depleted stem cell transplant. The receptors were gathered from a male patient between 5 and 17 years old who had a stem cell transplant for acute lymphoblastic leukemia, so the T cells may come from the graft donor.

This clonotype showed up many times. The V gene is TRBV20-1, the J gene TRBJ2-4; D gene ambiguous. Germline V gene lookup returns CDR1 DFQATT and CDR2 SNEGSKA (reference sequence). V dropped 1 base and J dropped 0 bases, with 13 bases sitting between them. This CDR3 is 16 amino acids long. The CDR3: CSARGYLMLAKNIQYF. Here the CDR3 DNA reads TGCAGTGCTAGAGGTTATCTCATGCTAGCCAAAAACATTCAGTACTTC.

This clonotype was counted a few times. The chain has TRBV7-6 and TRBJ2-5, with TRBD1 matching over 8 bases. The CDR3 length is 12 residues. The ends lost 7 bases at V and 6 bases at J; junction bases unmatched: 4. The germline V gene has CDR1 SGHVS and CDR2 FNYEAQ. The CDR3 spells CASNTGGQTQYF. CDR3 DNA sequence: TGTGCCAGCAACACAGGGGGGCAGACCCAGTACTTC.

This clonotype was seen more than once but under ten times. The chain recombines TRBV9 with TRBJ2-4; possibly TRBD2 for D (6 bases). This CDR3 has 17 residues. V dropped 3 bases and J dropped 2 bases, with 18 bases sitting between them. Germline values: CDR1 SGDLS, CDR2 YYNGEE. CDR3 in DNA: TGTGCCAGCAGCGCCCGGGACTCTATATCGTCCAAAAACATTCAGTACTTC. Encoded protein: CASSARDSISSKNIQYF.

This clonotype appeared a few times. The CDR3 DNA reads as TGCAGTGGTCTAGCGAAATACAATGAGCAGTTCTTC. Encoded protein: CSGLAKYNEQFF. The chain links TRBV20-1 to TRBJ2-1; D is possibly TRBD2 (6 bases). Trimming took 7 bases from V and 4 from J, leaving 11 bases between them. Per germline, CDR1 DFQATT and CDR2 SNEGSKA (reference sequence). There are 12 residues in the CDR3.

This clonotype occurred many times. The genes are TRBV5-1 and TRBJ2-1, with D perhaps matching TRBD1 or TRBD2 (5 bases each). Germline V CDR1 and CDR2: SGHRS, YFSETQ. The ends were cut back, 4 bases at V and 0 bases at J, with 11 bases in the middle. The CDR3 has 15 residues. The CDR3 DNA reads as TGCGCCAGCAGCCTTCGGGACCGCTCCTACAATGAGCAGTTCTTC. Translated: CASSLRDRSYNEQFF.

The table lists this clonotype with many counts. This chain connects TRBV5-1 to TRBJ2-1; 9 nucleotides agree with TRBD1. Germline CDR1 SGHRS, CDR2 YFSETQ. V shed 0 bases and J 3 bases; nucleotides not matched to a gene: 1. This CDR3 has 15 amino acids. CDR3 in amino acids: CASSLGTGDYNEQFF. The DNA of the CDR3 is TGCGCCAGCAGCTTGGGGACAGGGGACTACAATGAGCAGTTCTTC.

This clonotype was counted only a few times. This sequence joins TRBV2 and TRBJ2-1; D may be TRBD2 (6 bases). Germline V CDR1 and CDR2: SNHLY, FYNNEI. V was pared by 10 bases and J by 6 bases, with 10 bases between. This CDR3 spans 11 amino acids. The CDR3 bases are TGTGCCATAGGGACTGGCAATGAGCAGTTCTTC. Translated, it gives CAIGTGNEQFF.

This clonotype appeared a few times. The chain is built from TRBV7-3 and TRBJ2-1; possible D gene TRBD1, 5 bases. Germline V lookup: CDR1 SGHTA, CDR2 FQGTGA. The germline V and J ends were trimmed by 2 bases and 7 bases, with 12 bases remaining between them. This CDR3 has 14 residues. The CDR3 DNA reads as TGTGCCAGCAGCTTAGGGTATCAGGGAAATGAGCAGTTCTTC. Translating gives CASSLGYQGNEQFF.

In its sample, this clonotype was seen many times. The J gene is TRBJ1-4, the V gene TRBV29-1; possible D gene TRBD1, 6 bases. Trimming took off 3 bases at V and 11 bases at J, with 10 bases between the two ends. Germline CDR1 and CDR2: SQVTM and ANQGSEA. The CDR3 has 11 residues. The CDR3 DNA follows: TGCAGCGTTGATGGGGGGCGGAAACTGTTTTTT. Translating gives CSVDGGRKLFF.

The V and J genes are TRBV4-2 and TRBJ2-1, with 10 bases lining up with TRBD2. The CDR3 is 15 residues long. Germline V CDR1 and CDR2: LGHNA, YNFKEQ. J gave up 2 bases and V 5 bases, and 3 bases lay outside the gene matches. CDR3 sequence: CASSGTSGAYNEQFF. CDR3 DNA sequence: TGTGCCAGCAGCGGCACTAGCGGGGCCTACAATGAGCAGTTCTTC.

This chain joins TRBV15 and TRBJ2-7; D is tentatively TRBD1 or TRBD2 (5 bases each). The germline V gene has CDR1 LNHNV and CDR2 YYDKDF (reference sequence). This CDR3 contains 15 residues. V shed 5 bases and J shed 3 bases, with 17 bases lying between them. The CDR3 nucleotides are TGTGCCACCAGCTCGGGATTGGGACCCCTCTACGAGCAGTACTTC. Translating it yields CATSSGLGPLYEQYF. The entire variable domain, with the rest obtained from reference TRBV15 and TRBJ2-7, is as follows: DAMVIQNPRYQVTQFGKPVTLSCSQTLNHNVMYWYQQKSSQAPKLLFHYYDKDFNNEADTPDNFQSRRPNTSFCFLDIRSPGLGDTAMYLCATSSGLGPLYEQYFGPGTRLTVT.

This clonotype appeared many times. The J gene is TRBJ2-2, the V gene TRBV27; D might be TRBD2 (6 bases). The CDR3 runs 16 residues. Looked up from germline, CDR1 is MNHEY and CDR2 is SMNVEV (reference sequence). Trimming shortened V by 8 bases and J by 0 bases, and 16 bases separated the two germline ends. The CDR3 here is CASQRGGAANTGELFF. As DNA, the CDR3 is TGTGCCAGCCAGCGTGGCGGGGCCGCGAACACCGGGGAGCTGTTTTTT.

The CDR3: CASSGGLAGAYEQYF. The CDR3 coding sequence is TGCGCCAGCAGCGGGGGACTAGCGGGAGCGTACGAGCAGTACTTC. V usage is TRBV5-1 and J usage is TRBJ2-7; 14 positions agree with TRBD2. CDR1 is SGHRS, CDR2 YFSETQ, per germline. V lost 4 bases, J lost 4 bases, and 4 bases stayed unmatched. The CDR3 extends over 15 amino acids.

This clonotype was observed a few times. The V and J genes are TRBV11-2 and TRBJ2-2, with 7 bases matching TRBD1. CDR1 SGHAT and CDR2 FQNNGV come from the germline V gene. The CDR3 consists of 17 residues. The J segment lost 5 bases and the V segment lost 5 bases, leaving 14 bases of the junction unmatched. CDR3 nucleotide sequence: TGTGCCAGCAGCGACTCGACCACGACAGGGTGGACCGGGGAGCTGTTTTTT. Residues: CASSDSTTTGWTGELFF.